One sample yielded the 28 T cell receptor beta chains listed below, sequenced in a study of regulatory T cells in long-lasting Graves disease. Time point indicated: persistent/refractory GD, antithyroid drugs over 5 years with positive TRAb. PBMCs provided the RNA from which the TCR library was made. With iRepertoire HTBI primers and Arm-PCR of CDR3 regions, TCR beta libraries were built. A single record per CDR3 protein comes from TCRdb applying MiXCR to the multiplex PCR reads. Here the sample spans 350,000 to 450,000 distinct CDR3 sequences, roughly 20% being singletons. The sequencing used peripheral blood mononuclear cells (PBMCs), collected when the disease was refractory, from a patient treated with antithyroid drugs. Source of these receptors: a female donor with Graves disease.

The V gene is TRBV27, the J gene TRBJ2-1, with 10 bases identical to TRBD2. J gave up 10 bases and V 0 bases, and 9 bases lay outside the gene matches. The CDR3 sequence is 16 residues long. CDR1 and CDR2 from the germline V gene are MNHEY and SMNVEV (reference sequence). Here the CDR3 DNA reads TGTGCCAGCAGTTTATCGGCAGCGGGAGGGCCGAGGGAGCAGTTCTTC. Amino acid sequence: CASSLSAAGGPREQFF.

The V and J genes are TRBV6-1 and TRBJ1-1; no clear D gene. V lost 5 bases to trimming and J lost 8 bases, with 12 bases between them. The germline CDR1 and CDR2 sequences are MNHNS and SASEGT. The CDR3 spans 12 residues. The CDR3 coding sequence is TGTGCCAGCAGTCAAGACCTACTCGAAGCTTTCTTT. Protein: CASSQDLLEAFF.

On this clonotype: At one end, the junction sequence differs from germline, possibly due to a read error. The V and J genes are TRBV5-1 and TRBJ1-2, with D tentatively TRBD1 (5 bases). CDR1 SGHRS and CDR2 YFSETQ come from the germline V gene. The length of the CDR3 is 13 residues. CDR3 protein: CASKTTEHYGYTF. The CDR3 DNA follows: TGTGCCAGCAAAACGACAGAACACTATGGCTACACCTTC.

This clonotype was seen a handful of times. The chain combines TRBV7-2 with TRBJ2-5; D might be TRBD2 (5 bases). Germline CDR1 reads SGHTA; CDR2 reads FQGNSA. The length of the CDR3 is 14 residues. V gave up 1 base and J gave up 5 bases, with 11 bases separating them. The CDR3 reads CASSLEMSGETQYF. CDR3 nucleotide sequence: TGTGCCAGCAGCTTAGAAATGTCGGGGGAGACCCAGTACTTC.

This clonotype was observed at least ten times. The chain is built from TRBV6-4 and TRBJ1-5; D gene uncertain. The CDR3 runs 13 residues. The V end was cut by 8 bases, the J end by 4 bases, with 12 bases between. Germline CDR1 is MRHNA and CDR2 is SNTAGT. CDR3 sequence reads: CASVSMLNQPQHF. For the CDR3, the DNA is TGTGCCAGCGTTAGTATGTTGAATCAGCCCCAGCATTTT.

The chain employs TRBV6-2 or TRBV6-3 and TRBJ2-4; D unresolved. V was clipped by 1 base and J by 13 bases, with 11 bases between them. CDR3 length equals 12 residues. The germline gives CDR1 MNHEY, CDR2 SVGEGT. CDR3 residues: CASSYYLGTQYF. Written as DNA, the CDR3 is TGTGCCAGCAGTTACTACCTAGGTACGCAGTACTTC.

A word on this clonotype: Mismatch with germline at one junction end may stem from a read error. The rearrangement joins TRBV27 to TRBJ1-1; 7 bases map to TRBD1. CDR1 is MNHEY, CDR2 SMNVEV, per germline (reference sequence). The CDR3 has 15 residues. The CDR3 sequence is CASSSYRGTGTEASF. CDR3 nucleotide sequence: TGTGCCAGCAGTTCATACAGGGGTACGGGCACTGAAGCTTCCTTT.

As concerns this clonotype: This could be a read error, since a much larger clone is one nucleotide away. The V gene is TRBV5-5, the J gene TRBJ1-2; D is undetermined. The germline V gene encodes CDR1 SGHKS and CDR2 YYEKEE (reference sequence). This CDR3 region has 12 residues. The CDR3 region is CASSLENYSYTF. The CDR3 nucleotides read TGTGCCAGCAGCTTGGAAAACTATAGCTACACCTTC.

This clonotype was picked up many times. V gene TRBV7-2 combines with J gene TRBJ1-2, with D maybe TRBD1 (5 bases). The germline CDR1 and CDR2 sequences are SGHTA and FQGNSA. The CDR3 covers 14 residues. V lost 1 base, J lost 8 bases, and 14 bases lay in between. This CDR3 is CASSLVAGPGGYTF. Written as DNA, the CDR3 is TGTGCCAGCAGCTTAGTCGCAGGGCCGGGAGGCTACACCTTC.

This clonotype was seen at least ten times. V gene TRBV15 combines with J gene TRBJ2-7; 11 bases agree with TRBD2. Trimming at V came to 1 base and at J to 1 base, leaving 9 bases not matched to a gene. CDR1 LNHNV and CDR2 YYDKDF come from the germline V gene (reference sequence). The CDR3 spans 18 residues. The CDR3 DNA reads TGTGCCACCAGCAGAGCAAAACAACTAGCGGGAGTTTCCTACGAGCAGTACTTC. Protein product: CATSRAKQLAGVSYEQYF.

This clonotype was counted at least ten times. The chain has TRBV11-1 and TRBJ2-5; 11 bases fit TRBD2. The J segment lost 4 bases and the V segment lost 1 base, leaving 5 bases of the junction unmatched. The CDR3 runs to 16 residues. Per the germline V gene, CDR1 is SGHAT and CDR2 is FQDESV (reference sequence). For the CDR3, the DNA is TGTGCCAGCAGCTTAGAACTAGCGGGAGTTGCAGAGACCCAGTACTTC. This sequence encodes CASSLELAGVAETQYF.

CDR3 amino acids: CAISEGGQGSEKLFF. In DNA form, the CDR3 reads TGTGCCATCAGTGAGGGGGGACAGGGGTCTGAAAAACTGTTTTTT. The rearrangement links TRBV10-3 to TRBJ1-4; TRBD1 agrees at 10 bases. This CDR3 has 15 residues. V lost 2 bases and J lost 7; bases outside the gene matches: 4. In germline, CDR1 is ENHRY, CDR2 SYGVKD.

This clonotype was seen at least ten times. The chain links TRBV11-2 to TRBJ2-5, with D possibly TRBD2 on 5 matching bases. The length of the CDR3 is 14 residues. Trimming shortened V by 0 bases and J by 5 bases, and 10 bases separated the two germline ends. Germline assignment: CDR1 SGHAT and CDR2 FQNNGV. The DNA of the CDR3 is TGTGCCAGCAGCTTAGATAGGCTAGCCGAGACCCAGTACTTC. It is translated as CASSLDRLAETQYF.

The chain uses TRBV18 and TRBJ1-2; D is ambiguous. CDR3 length: 13 residues. V lost 2 bases, J lost 4 bases, and 8 bases lay in between. The germline gives CDR1 KGHSH, CDR2 LQKENI. This CDR3 reads CASSPKDGYGYTF. CDR3 DNA: TGTGCCAGCTCACCAAAGGACGGCTATGGCTACACCTTC.

The gene calls are TRBV27 and TRBJ2-5, with 10 nucleotides matching TRBD2. V trimming: 5 bases; J trimming: 2 bases; junction bases outside the gene matches: 14. This CDR3 is 18 amino acids long. Germline CDR1 MNHEY, CDR2 SMNVEV (reference sequence). The chain's CDR3 is CASSPTGLAGEHQETQYF. The CDR3, as DNA: TGTGCCAGCAGTCCCACCGGGCTAGCGGGAGAACATCAAGAGACCCAGTACTTC.

This clonotype was found many times. The genes are TRBV28 and TRBJ1-2, with 9 nucleotides matching TRBD1. This CDR3 spans 14 amino acids. The germline gives CDR1 MDHEN, CDR2 SYDVKM. V was clipped by 7 bases and J by 8 bases; unmatched bases: 11. The CDR3 coding sequence is TGTGCCAGCACCGTCGAACAGGGGGCGCAAGGCTACACCTTC. Protein sequence: CASTVEQGAQGYTF.

This clonotype was seen ten or more times. The chain is built from TRBV5-1 and TRBJ2-7; no definite D call. CDR3 length: 13 amino acids. Per the germline V gene, CDR1 is SGHRS and CDR2 is YFSETQ. With 3 bases removed from V and 3 bases from J, the gap between germline ends came to 10 bases. DNA for the CDR3: TGCGCCAGCAGCTCCCTTCCTAGCTACGAGCAGTACTTC. Its translation is CASSSLPSYEQYF.

This CDR3 reads CASGSPRENGELFF. CDR3 nucleotides: TGTGCTAGTGGCAGCCCCCGGGAGAACGGGGAGCTGTTTTTT. The chain couples TRBV12-5 to TRBJ2-2, with D possibly matching TRBD2 (6 bases). Germline CDR1 and CDR2: LGHNT and FRNRAP. V was shortened by 6 bases and J by 7 bases, with 15 bases between the two germline ends. The CDR3 spans 14 residues.

The chain couples TRBV5-1 to TRBJ1-1, with TRBD1 identical over 11 bases. The V and J ends lost 0 bases and 1 base, in that order; junction bases with no gene match: 5. The germline CDR1 and CDR2 sequences are SGHRS and YFSETQ. The CDR3 has 17 amino acids. CDR3 in DNA: TGCGCCAGCAGCTTGGGAGGACAGGGGGCTTGGAACACTGAAGCTTTCTTT. Translated: CASSLGGQGAWNTEAFF.

The rearrangement joins TRBV19 to TRBJ1-5; D gene unclear. The V gene lost 3 bases and the J gene lost 7 bases, with 10 bases spanning the gap. The CDR3 sequence is 13 residues long. Germline assignment: CDR1 LNHDA and CDR2 SQIVND (reference sequence). CDR3 sequence: CASSIVSGQPQHF. In DNA form, the CDR3 reads TGTGCCAGTAGTATCGTGTCCGGGCAGCCCCAGCATTTT.

This clonotype was detected only a few times. The chain joins TRBV20-1 to TRBJ2-4; 9 nucleotides agree with TRBD1. The CDR3 extends over 14 amino acids. Germline V gene lookup returns CDR1 DFQATT and CDR2 SNEGSKA (reference sequence). V was clipped by 3 bases and J by 8 bases; unmatched bases: 8. The CDR3 reads CSASSATGGDIQYF. Written as DNA, the CDR3 is TGCAGTGCTAGTAGCGCGACAGGGGGGGACATTCAGTACTTC.

V and J are TRBV20-1 and TRBJ1-1; D unresolved. The CDR3 runs to 14 residues. The ends were cut back, 0 bases at V and 10 bases at J, with 18 bases in the middle. Germline V gene sequence: CDR1 DFQATT, CDR2 SNEGSKA (reference sequence). CDR3 coding DNA: TGCAGTGCTAGAGATGGACGGGAGAGGGTAGCAGCTTTCTTT. This codes for CSARDGRERVAAFF.

A remark on this clonotype: This CDR3 is missing its conserved last phenylalanine or tryptophan, likely due to a read error. The chain links TRBV18 to TRBJ1-1; 8 bases map to TRBD1. The V gene's germline CDR1 is KGHSH and CDR2 LQKENI. The V segment lost 3 bases and the J segment 4 bases; nucleotides outside the gene matches: 13. This CDR3 region has 17 residues. The CDR3 reads CASSPVEGQAGFTEAFS. The CDR3 region has the DNA TGTGCCAGCTCACCCGTTGAGGGACAGGCTGGGTTCACTGAAGCTTTCTCT.

The chain has TRBV10-3 and TRBJ1-2; 9 nucleotides match TRBD1. Germline values: CDR1 ENHRY, CDR2 SYGVKD. The ends lost 8 bases at V and 6 bases at J; junction bases unmatched: 4. The CDR3 consists of 12 residues. DNA of the CDR3: TGTGCCATCCCGGACAGGGGAGATGGCTACACCTTC. Translation gives CAIPDRGDGYTF.

The chain's CDR3 is CASSSKGAVNTGELFF. For the CDR3, the DNA is TGTGCCAGCAGCTCTAAAGGGGCAGTGAACACCGGGGAGCTGTTTTTT. The V gene is TRBV9, the J gene TRBJ2-2, with D perhaps TRBD1 (5 bases). The CDR3 has 16 residues. The V and J ends lost 4 bases and 1 base respectively, with 14 bases between them. Germline loops: CDR1 SGDLS, CDR2 YYNGEE.

In its sample, this clonotype was seen once. V usage is TRBV6-2 or TRBV6-3 and J usage is TRBJ1-5; TRBD1 matches 7 bases. The CDR3 totals 14 residues. Germline-derived CDR1 and CDR2 are MNHEY and SVGEGT. V was clipped by 7 bases and J by 5 bases; unmatched bases: 8. Here the CDR3 DNA reads TGTGCCAGCAACGAACAGGGGTCTTATCAGCCCCAGCATTTT. As protein: CASNEQGSYQPQHF.

This rearrangement joins TRBV29-1 to TRBJ2-7; 10 bases are a match to TRBD1. In germline, CDR1 is SQVTM, CDR2 ANQGSEA. V shed 4 bases, J shed 7 bases, and the junction held 13 bases outside the gene matches. This CDR3 is 15 amino acids long. The CDR3 sequence is CSVALTGQGTGEQYF. CDR3 in DNA: TGCAGCGTTGCTTTAACGGGACAGGGGACTGGTGAGCAGTACTTC.

There are many counts of this clonotype. The chain has TRBV13 and TRBJ1-1, with D maybe TRBD1 (5 bases). Germline lookup yields CDR1 PRHDT and CDR2 FYEKMQ (reference sequence). This CDR3 is 16 amino acids long. The V end was cut by 0 bases, the J end by 4 bases, with 15 bases between. The CDR3 reads CASSLGVRLQATEAFF. The CDR3 nucleotides read TGTGCCAGCAGCTTAGGGGTACGTCTACAGGCCACTGAAGCTTTCTTT.